One and the same sample provided the 19 T cell receptor beta chains below, sequenced in a study of shared clonotypes between healthy human individuals. The assay was immunoSEQ multiplex PCR, and TCRdb's table has in-frame clones only and misses some. The sample has 950,000 to 1,100,000 clones, about 74% seen once. The sample taken for sequencing was memory CD4+ T cells sorted from blood. This sample's subset: CD45RA-negative fraction. The receptors derive from a man younger than 35 in good health.

This clone has at least ten counts. The V call is TRBV10-3, the J call TRBJ1-1; the D is unclear. The CDR3 runs to 13 residues. V was cut by 7 bases and J by 5 bases, with 14 bases left in between. Germline lookup yields CDR1 ENHRY and CDR2 SYGVKD. DNA for the CDR3: TGTGCCATCACCCAGGACGTACGGACTGAAGCTTTCTTT. Translating it yields CAITQDVRTEAFF.

At least ten counts were recorded for this clone. This chain uses TRBV29-1 with TRBJ2-2; 7 bases align to TRBD1. The CDR3 is made up of 14 amino acids. Germline V gene sequence: CDR1 SQVTM, CDR2 ANQGSEA. After removal of 6 bases from V and 4 bases from J, the junction contained 8 bases not matched to a gene. The CDR3 loop reads CSVRDSQFTGELFF. CDR3 DNA sequence: TGCAGCGTCCGGGACAGCCAGTTCACCGGGGAGCTGTTTTTT.

This clone was seen a single time. The chain carries TRBV2 and TRBJ2-3, with 8 nucleotides matching TRBD1. Looked up from germline, CDR1 is SNHLY and CDR2 is FYNNEI. Losses at the gene ends were 6 bases for V and 6 bases for J; bases not matched to a gene: 11. The CDR3 is 15 residues long. The CDR3 DNA follows: TGTGCCAGCAGCATACTTTTCCGACAGGGGGATACGCAGTATTTT. Translation gives CASSILFRQGDTQYF.

V and J are TRBV14 and TRBJ2-1, with D possibly being TRBD2 (6 bases). CDR3 size: 13 residues. Trimming removed 0 bases at V and 12 bases at J, with 12 bases between. The germline V gene has CDR1 SGHDN and CDR2 FVKESK. The CDR3 nucleotides read TGTGCCAGCAGCCAAGACCGACTAGGGGTGCAGTTCTTC. This encodes CASSQDRLGVQFF.

V and J are TRBV5-1 and TRBJ1-1; 7 positions agree with TRBD1. J lost 5 bases, V lost 6 bases, and 7 bases had no gene match. From germline, CDR1 is SGHRS and CDR2 YFSETQ. The CDR3 is 13 amino acids. CDR3 sequence reads: CASTDRAGTEAFF. In DNA, the CDR3 is TGCGCCAGCACCGACAGGGCCGGGACTGAAGCTTTCTTT.

The chain couples TRBV5-6 to TRBJ1-2, with 7 bases identical to TRBD1. This CDR3 has 14 residues. V gave up 6 bases and J gave up 4 bases; unmatched junction bases: 9. The germline gives CDR1 SGHDT, CDR2 YYEEEE. The CDR3 bases are TGTGCCAGCACCCTGGGACAGACTTCCTATGGCTACACCTTC. Its translation is CASTLGQTSYGYTF.

This chain joins TRBV2 and TRBJ2-1, with 11 bases lining up with TRBD2. Germline CDR1 and CDR2: SNHLY and FYNNEI. The CDR3 contains 16 residues. V trimming: 6 bases; J trimming: 5 bases; junction bases outside the gene matches: 9. The CDR3 reads CASRGLTSGGNNEQFF. The CDR3, as DNA: TGTGCCAGCAGGGGATTAACTAGCGGGGGCAACAATGAGCAGTTCTTC.

This chain joins TRBV10-1 and TRBJ2-1; 8 nucleotides align to TRBD2. Germline V lookup: CDR1 WNHNN, CDR2 SYGVQD (reference sequence). The CDR3 length is 14 residues. Unmatched junction bases numbered 5, after V lost 5 bases and J lost 5 bases. CDR3 DNA sequence: TGCGCCAGCAGTTATAGCGGGACTAACAATGAGCAGTTCTTC. This codes for CASSYSGTNNEQFF.

This sequence joins TRBV9 and TRBJ1-6; 8 bases are a match to TRBD1. From germline, CDR1 is SGDLS and CDR2 YYNGEE. This CDR3 comprises 16 residues. J was trimmed by 10 bases and V by 4 bases; bases with no gene match: 13. CDR3 amino acids: CASSPPTGEVKSPLHF. The CDR3 nucleotides are TGTGCCAGCAGCCCGCCGACAGGGGAAGTTAAATCACCCCTCCACTTT.

This clone turned up a few times. As DNA, the CDR3 is TGTGCCAGCAGCAAAGGGTCGACAGGGAATACGAGGAATGAAAAACTGTTTTTT. It encodes CASSKGSTGNTRNEKLFF. The chain uses TRBV11-2 and TRBJ1-4, with 7 bases matching TRBD1. V lost 5 bases to trimming and J lost 5 bases; unmatched junction nucleotides: 17. This CDR3 contains 18 residues. Germline loops: CDR1 SGHAT, CDR2 FQNNGV.

The V gene is TRBV28, the J gene TRBJ2-1; possible D gene TRBD1, 6 bases. The germline V and J ends were trimmed by 7 bases and 3 bases, with 13 bases remaining between them. The CDR3 is made up of 14 amino acids. CDR1 is MDHEN, CDR2 SYDVKM, per germline. The CDR3: CASTMGALYNEQFF. CDR3 DNA: TGTGCCAGCACGATGGGGGCCCTCTACAATGAGCAGTTCTTC.

Details on this clone: Other DNA sequences of this sample code for an identical CDR3. The rearrangement joins TRBV2 to TRBJ1-5; no reliable D call. This CDR3 has 13 amino acids. The germline gives CDR1 SNHLY, CDR2 FYNNEI. V was trimmed by 5 bases and J by 1 base, leaving 6 bases between them. The CDR3, as DNA: TGTGCCAGCAGTCCGGACAGCAATCAGCCCCAGCATTTT. This translates into CASSPDSNQPQHF.

V usage is TRBV19 and J usage is TRBJ1-3; D possibly corresponds to TRBD1 (5 bases). This CDR3 comprises 16 residues. V lost 10 bases to trimming and J lost 4 bases, with 23 bases between them. The germline V gene has CDR1 LNHDA and CDR2 SQIVND (reference sequence). The CDR3 sequence is CATKYGTGIAGNTIYF. CDR3 coding DNA: TGTGCCACTAAGTACGGGACCGGAATAGCGGGAAACACCATATATTTT.

This chain uses TRBV27 with TRBJ2-2, with D possibly TRBD2 on 5 matching bases. This CDR3 contains 15 residues. Germline V gives CDR1 MNHEY, CDR2 SMNVEV (reference sequence). V shed 2 bases and J shed 5 bases, with 12 bases lying between them. CDR3 coding DNA: TGTGCCAGCAGTTTACGGGGAAGTGGGACCGGGGAGCTGTTTTTT. Residues: CASSLRGSGTGELFF.

The chain has TRBV6-6 and TRBJ2-1; 7 positions match TRBD2. This CDR3 contains 16 residues. V was pared by 4 bases and J by 3 bases, with 9 bases of the junction left unmatched. Per germline, CDR1 MNHNY and CDR2 SVGAGI (reference sequence). CDR3 coding DNA: TGTGCCAGCAGTTTTGAAAGCGGGGATTTCTACAATGAGCAGTTCTTC. Its protein product is CASSFESGDFYNEQFF.

This clone was counted between two and nine times. This chain uses TRBV11-2 with TRBJ2-5; 9 bases are shared with TRBD2. This CDR3 is 19 amino acids long. Germline V gene sequence: CDR1 SGHAT, CDR2 FQNNGV. Trimming removed 1 base from V and 1 base from J; junction bases left unmatched: 13. The chain's CDR3 is CASSLGGVWREGPQETQYF. CDR3 coding DNA: TGTGCCAGCAGCTTAGGTGGTGTATGGCGGGAGGGCCCCCAAGAGACCCAGTACTTC.

Comment on this clone: At one end the junction does not follow the germline gene, possibly because of a read error. The chain is built from TRBV11-2 and TRBJ1-1; D gene uncertain. The CDR3 consists of 15 residues. The germline CDR1 and CDR2 sequences are SGHAT and FQNNGV. The CDR3 spells CASRENLLVNTEAFF. In DNA, the CDR3 is TGTGCCAGCAGAGAAAACTTGTTGGTGAATACTGAAGCTTTCTTT.

This chain links TRBV11-2 with TRBJ1-1; D not resolved. This CDR3 is built from 11 residues. Germline CDR1 SGHAT, CDR2 FQNNGV. Trimming cost V 3 bases and J 10 bases, with 9 bases left between them. The CDR3, as DNA: TGTGCCAGCAGCTTCAGCTTGGGAGCTTTCTTT. Amino acid sequence: CASSFSLGAFF.

This clone was seen just once. CDR3: CASSRGGAQDTQYF. Here the CDR3 DNA reads TGTGCCAGCAGTCGAGGGGGGGCCCAGGATACGCAGTATTTT. The chain joins TRBV27 to TRBJ2-3; possibly TRBD2 for D (7 bases). Per the germline V gene, CDR1 is MNHEY and CDR2 is SMNVEV (reference sequence). Trimming removed 5 bases from V and 6 bases from J, with 15 bases in between. The length of the CDR3 is 14 residues.